Detailed here is one TCR beta chain. Profiled with immunoSEQ multiplex PCR; TCRdb holds only in-frame clones, not every one. In the table there are roughly 240,000 clones, around 90% of which are singletons. This record belongs to a study of blood T cell repertoires in COVID-19. About the research overall: Some COVID-19 samples were acute and others convalescent; all came from the United States, Italy and Spain.

CDR3 length: 15 amino acids. Trimming removed 3 bases from V and 0 bases from J; junction bases left unmatched: 1. Germline assignment: CDR1 KGHSH and CDR2 LQKENI. This receptor was identified in a woman younger than 45 with acute COVID-19. The rearrangement links TRBV18 to TRBJ2-2; 7 bases agree with TRBD1. Sequenced: PBMCs or T cells enriched from blood (not recorded which). The CDR3 loop reads CASSPGQTNTGELFF. CDR3 nucleotides: TGTGCCAGCTCACCGGGACAGACGAACACCGGGGAGCTGTTTTTT.